Listed below are T cell receptor beta chains from one sample, sequenced in a study of cytomegalovirus exposure and HLA in healthy donors. TCRdb's copy holds only in-frame clones and misses some; the assay was immunoSEQ multiplex PCR. Of under 200,000 clones listed, 70% to 80% are singletons. The sequenced material came from PBMCs. Receptor source: a man aged 25-45 years in good health and CMV-seronegative. The conserved cysteine and the conserved F or W are not part of the CDR3 here. The order of the fields is J gene, V gene, D gene, CDR3 protein. A D gene is named only where the DNA matches it firmly.

>TRBJ2-2|TRBV21-1|-
ASSKVWASGSTTGELF
>TRBJ1-6|TRBV30|-
AWRPVTNSPLH
>TRBJ2-6|TRBV6-5|TRBD1
ASTPGGSGANVLT
>TRBJ2-7|TRBV18|-
ASSPPETATYEQY
>TRBJ2-1|TRBV19|-
ASYSFSYNEQF
>TRBJ2-1|TRBV5-1|TRBD2
ASSPPGTSGSNEQF
>TRBJ2-7|TRBV25-1|TRBD1
ASSEYWVLRDRGDEQY
>TRBJ2-7|TRBV9|TRBD1
ASSVGPGDRDPYEQY
>TRBJ1-3|TRBV19|-
ASSIEAGKFSGNTIY
>TRBJ1-5|TRBV5-3|TRBD1
ARRVLQGGGNQPQH
>TRBJ2-7|TRBV30|TRBD1
AWSVPWTGISYEQY
>TRBJ1-2|TRBV7-2|TRBD1
ASCRDRVVGYT
>TRBJ2-1|TRBV4-2|-
ASSQVHHSYNEQF
>TRBJ2-3|TRBV30|-
AWSARGGGTDTQY
>TRBJ2-1|TRBV11-3|TRBD1
ASSFAGTATHNEQF
>TRBJ2-5|TRBV11-2|-
ASSPGETQY
>TRBJ2-2|TRBV21-1|-
ASTPDRGSGGELF
>TRBJ2-7|TRBV4-1|TRBD2
ASSQDELADYEQY
>TRBJ2-5|TRBV28|-
ASSSEETQY
>TRBJ2-5|TRBV7-7|TRBD2
ASSLGTSGGETQY